The 23 T cell receptor beta chains in this list originate from one sample, sequenced in a study of blood T cell repertoires in COVID-19. Generated by immunoSEQ multiplex PCR, the TCRdb table keeps only in-frame clones and is missing some. This sample carries some 200,000 clones, 65% to 90% of them seen once, and the ten largest clones take 4% to 6.5%. The specimen was PBMCs or T cells enriched from blood (not recorded which). Source of these receptors: a woman aged 55 to 70 with acute COVID-19.

This clone was counted only a few times. This chain joins TRBV4-3 and TRBJ1-1; no clear D. The V and J ends lost 4 bases and 0 bases respectively, with 9 bases between them. Per germline, CDR1 LGHNA and CDR2 YSLEER. This CDR3 spans 14 amino acids. CDR3 nucleotide sequence: TGCGCCAGCAGCCTCGTGCGGATGAACACTGAAGCTTTCTTT. This codes for CASSLVRMNTEAFF.

This chain uses TRBV7-9 with TRBJ2-3, with a possible D match to TRBD2 (5 bases). Trimming removed 4 bases at V and 6 bases at J, with 11 bases between. The CDR3 spans 13 residues. The germline V gene has CDR1 SEHNR and CDR2 FQNEAQ (reference sequence). In nucleotides, the CDR3 is TGTGCCAGCAGCTCCGGACTCCGCGATACGCAGTATTTT. As protein: CASSSGLRDTQYF.

The V call is TRBV7-2, the J call TRBJ2-7, with D unclear. The V gene's germline CDR1 is SGHTA and CDR2 FQGNSA. Trimming took off 1 base at V and 5 bases at J, with 12 bases between the two ends. The CDR3 runs 14 residues. The DNA for the CDR3 is TGTGCCAGCAGCTTAGTGGGTAGCTTGGACGAGCAGTACTTC. Protein product: CASSLVGSLDEQYF.

J is TRBJ2-1 and V is TRBV29-1; D gene uncertain. Germline V gene data show CDR1 as SQVTM and CDR2 as ANQGSEA. V was cut by 6 bases and J by 0 bases, with 12 bases left in between. The CDR3 covers 14 residues. The chain's CDR3 is CSVSLSSSYNEQFF. The CDR3 coding sequence is TGCAGCGTCTCCTTAAGCTCCTCCTACAATGAGCAGTTCTTC.

The rearrangement links TRBV29-1 to TRBJ1-1, with D maybe TRBD1 (6 bases). Germline CDR1 reads SQVTM; CDR2 reads ANQGSEA. CDR3 length equals 11 residues. Trimming took 7 bases from V and 5 from J, leaving 11 bases between them. CDR3 in DNA: TGCAGCGACAGCCAGGGGACTGAAGCTTTCTTT. Translating gives CSDSQGTEAFF. Full variable domain (outside the CDR3, taken from reference TRBV29-1 and TRBJ1-1): SAVISQKPSRDICQRGTSLTIQCQVDSQVTMMFWYRQQPGQSLTLIATANQGSEATYESGFVIDKFPISRPNLTFSTLTVSNMSPEDSSIYLCSDSQGTEAFFGQGTRLTVV.

The CDR3 sequence is CASSLAGTGLGSPLHF. The CDR3 bases are TGCGCCAGCAGCTTGGCCGGGACAGGGTTGGGGTCACCCCTCCACTTT. The chain uses TRBV5-1 and TRBJ1-6, with TRBD1 matching 9 bases. The CDR3 contains 16 residues. Germline assignment: CDR1 SGHRS and CDR2 YFSETQ. J gave up 10 bases and V 0 bases, and 8 bases lay outside the gene matches.

This chain joins TRBV5-1 and TRBJ2-5; D gene unclear. Germline assignment: CDR1 SGHRS and CDR2 YFSETQ. The CDR3 runs to 13 residues. Trimming stripped 4 bases from V and 1 base from J, with 8 bases between. The CDR3 DNA is TGCGCCAGCAGCCCACTACTCCAAGAGACCCAGTACTTC. Translating gives CASSPLLQETQYF.

V is TRBV19 and J is TRBJ2-3; 8 bases align to TRBD2. The germline gives CDR1 LNHDA, CDR2 SQIVND (reference sequence). CDR3 length: 14 amino acids. V was pared by 3 bases and J by 4 bases, with 3 bases of the junction left unmatched. Here the CDR3 reads CASSISGGADTQYF. CDR3 in DNA: TGTGCCAGTAGTATTTCGGGGGGGGCAGATACGCAGTATTTT.

The chain has TRBV7-2 and TRBJ1-1; tentatively, D is TRBD1 (6 bases). Germline V gives CDR1 SGHTA, CDR2 FQGNSA. The CDR3 is made up of 15 amino acids. The V and J ends lost 5 bases and 1 base respectively, with 14 bases between them. The CDR3 DNA follows: TGTGCCAGCAGCCCCCAGGGGCTCCGGAACACTGAAGCTTTCTTT. Its translation is CASSPQGLRNTEAFF.

The chain recombines TRBV3-1 (or the pseudogene TRBV3-2) with TRBJ2-5; D gene ambiguous. Looked up from germline, CDR1 is LGHDT and CDR2 is YNNKEL (reference sequence). Trimming removed 1 base at V and 2 bases at J, with 8 bases between. CDR3 length equals 14 residues. CDR3 bases: TGTGCCAGCAGCCAAGTTGCACTTCAAGAGACCCAGTACTTC. Protein sequence: CASSQVALQETQYF.

This chain links TRBV29-1 with TRBJ2-1; the match to TRBD1 covers 12 bases. CDR1 SQVTM and CDR2 ANQGSEA come from the germline V gene. The ends lost 7 bases at V and 7 bases at J; junction bases unmatched: 17. The CDR3 is 17 amino acids. For the CDR3, the DNA is TGCAGCGCGCCTCCGGGACAGGGGGCAGGAGCGGGGAATGAGCAGTTCTTC. Encoded protein: CSAPPGQGAGAGNEQFF.

This sequence joins TRBV6-5 and TRBJ2-7; TRBD2 agrees at 7 bases. Germline CDR1 reads MNHEY; CDR2 reads SVGAGI. The CDR3 is made up of 14 amino acids. Germline trimming cut 2 bases from V and 4 bases from J; bases unmatched to any gene: 5. The CDR3 protein is CASSYPGRGYEQYF. Written as DNA, the CDR3 is TGTGCCAGCAGTTACCCAGGGAGGGGTTACGAGCAGTACTTC.

This chain uses TRBV25-1 with TRBJ1-2, with D unclear. V gave up 7 bases and J gave up 4 bases, with 13 bases separating them. Germline V gives CDR1 MGHDK, CDR2 SYGVNS. CDR3 size: 13 residues. The CDR3 protein is CASTPSGFYGYTF. The DNA of the CDR3 is TGTGCCAGCACACCCAGCGGGTTCTATGGCTACACCTTC.

The genes are TRBV7-9 and TRBJ1-2; possible D gene TRBD1, 6 bases. In germline, CDR1 is SEHNR, CDR2 FQNEAQ (reference sequence). The CDR3 sequence is 15 residues long. V gave up 7 bases and J gave up 4 bases, with 19 bases separating them. The CDR3 is CASTTLGGGLYGYTF. The CDR3 nucleotides are TGTGCCAGCACCACCCTCGGGGGGGGGCTCTATGGCTACACCTTC.

V gene TRBV15 combines with J gene TRBJ2-7; D perhaps matches TRBD2 (7 bases). Trimming took off 4 bases at V and 3 bases at J, with 16 bases between the two ends. CDR1 and CDR2 (germline): LNHNV, YYDKDF (reference sequence). CDR3 length: 15 residues. In DNA form, the CDR3 reads TGTGCCACCAGCACGGGGGGCGGGATGAACTACGAGCAGTACTTC. Its protein is CATSTGGGMNYEQYF.

This chain uses TRBV27 with TRBJ2-7; unclear D gene. CDR3 length equals 15 residues. The V and J ends lost 6 bases and 0 bases respectively, with 15 bases between them. Germline V gene data show CDR1 as MNHEY and CDR2 as SMNVEV (reference sequence). The CDR3, as DNA: TGTGCCAGCAGCTCCAAAAGCTCTCCCTCCTACGAGCAGTACTTC. Protein sequence: CASSSKSSPSYEQYF.

V gene TRBV6-2 or TRBV6-3 combines with J gene TRBJ2-5; D gene ambiguous. Germline CDR1 and CDR2: MNHEY and SVGEGT. V was trimmed by 0 bases and J by 2 bases, leaving 10 bases between them. The CDR3 sequence is 15 residues long. As DNA, the CDR3 is TGTGCCAGCAGTTACTCGACACTGATACAAGAGACCCAGTACTTC. Translating it yields CASSYSTLIQETQYF.

The V gene is TRBV10-3, the J gene TRBJ2-3, with 7 bases identical to TRBD1. CDR1 ENHRY and CDR2 SYGVKD come from the germline V gene. V gave up 6 bases and J gave up 14 bases; unmatched junction bases: 11. The CDR3 has 12 amino acids. The DNA for the CDR3 is TGTGCCATCAGCCCTGGACAGGACCATGGGTATTTT. This translates into CAISPGQDHGYF.

The chain links TRBV3-1 (or the pseudogene TRBV3-2) to TRBJ2-2, with D perhaps matching TRBD2 (5 bases). Germline assignment: CDR1 LGHDT and CDR2 YNNKEL (reference sequence). The CDR3 covers 13 residues. Trimming took 4 bases from V and 7 from J, leaving 10 bases between them. This chain's CDR3 is CASSLSSHGELFF. CDR3 DNA: TGTGCCAGCAGCCTTTCTAGCCACGGGGAGCTGTTTTTT.

This clone is a singleton in its sample. This chain links TRBV28 with TRBJ1-2; D is ambiguous. Germline-derived CDR1 and CDR2 are MDHEN and SYDVKM. Trimming pared 3 bases from V and 4 bases from J, leaving 15 bases between. The CDR3 consists of 15 residues. CDR3 nucleotide sequence: TGTGCCAGCAGTTTGGCCGGCGGCCGGGGCTATGGCTACACCTTC. It encodes CASSLAGGRGYGYTF.

The chain combines TRBV3-1 (or the pseudogene TRBV3-2) with TRBJ1-5; D unresolved. In germline, CDR1 is LGHDT, CDR2 YNNKEL (reference sequence). The CDR3 spans 15 residues. V dropped 0 bases and J dropped 3 bases, with 9 bases sitting between them. CDR3 in DNA: TGTGCCAGCAGCCAAGATACGCTATCCAATCAGCCCCAGCATTTT. It yields the protein CASSQDTLSNQPQHF.

The chain combines TRBV19 with TRBJ2-5; D gene uncertain. There are 12 residues in the CDR3. Trimming took off 6 bases at V and 5 bases at J, with 10 bases between the two ends. Germline V gene sequence: CDR1 LNHDA, CDR2 SQIVND (reference sequence). The CDR3 DNA reads as TGTGCCAGTAGATCCGACACCGAGACCCAGTACTTC. It codes for CASRSDTETQYF. Variable domain in full (rest from reference TRBV19 and TRBJ2-5): DGGITQSPKYLFRKEGQNVTLSCEQNLNHDAMYWYRQDPGQGLRLIYYSQIVNDFQKGDIAEGYSVSREKKESFPLTVTSAQKNPTAFYLCASRSDTETQYFGPGTRLLVL.

The CDR3 nucleotides read TGCGCCAGCAGCACGGGACAGGGGTACGAGCAGTACGTC. Amino acid sequence: CASSTGQGYEQYV. The chain joins TRBV5-1 to TRBJ2-7; 10 bases are a match to TRBD1. Trimming at V came to 4 bases and at J to 4 bases, leaving 2 bases not matched to a gene. The CDR3 loop spans 13 amino acids. Germline V gene lookup returns CDR1 SGHRS and CDR2 YFSETQ.